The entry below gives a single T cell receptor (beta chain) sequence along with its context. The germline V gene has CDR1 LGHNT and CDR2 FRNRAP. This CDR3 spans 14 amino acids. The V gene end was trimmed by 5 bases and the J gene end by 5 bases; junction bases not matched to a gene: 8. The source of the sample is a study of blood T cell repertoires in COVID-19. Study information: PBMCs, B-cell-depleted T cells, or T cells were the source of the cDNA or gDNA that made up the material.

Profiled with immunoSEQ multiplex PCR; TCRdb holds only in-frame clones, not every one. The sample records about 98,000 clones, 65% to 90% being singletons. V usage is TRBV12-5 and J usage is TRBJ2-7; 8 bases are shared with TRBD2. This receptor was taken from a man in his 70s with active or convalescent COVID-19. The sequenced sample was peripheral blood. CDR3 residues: CASGGSGGRNEQYF. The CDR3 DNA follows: TGTGCTAGTGGTGGAAGCGGGGGCCGAAACGAGCAGTACTTC. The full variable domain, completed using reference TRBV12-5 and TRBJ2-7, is DARVTQTPRHKVTEMGQEVTMRCQPILGHNTVFWYRQTMMQGLELLAYFRNRAPLDDSGMPKDRFSAEMPDATLATLKIQPSEPRDSAVYFCASGGSGGRNEQYFGPGTRLTVT.